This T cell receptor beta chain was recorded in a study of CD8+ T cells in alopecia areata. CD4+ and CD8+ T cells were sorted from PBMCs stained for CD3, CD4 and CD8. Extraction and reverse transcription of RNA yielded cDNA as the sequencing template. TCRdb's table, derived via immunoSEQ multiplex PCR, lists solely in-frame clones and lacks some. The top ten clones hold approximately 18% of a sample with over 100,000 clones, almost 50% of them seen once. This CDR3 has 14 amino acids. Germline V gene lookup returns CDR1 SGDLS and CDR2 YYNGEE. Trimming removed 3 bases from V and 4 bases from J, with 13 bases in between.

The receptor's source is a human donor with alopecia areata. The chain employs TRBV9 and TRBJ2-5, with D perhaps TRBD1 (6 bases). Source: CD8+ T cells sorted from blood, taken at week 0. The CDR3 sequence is CASSGEQGRETQYF. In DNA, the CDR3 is TGTGCCAGCAGCGGGGAACAGGGAAGAGAGACCCAGTACTTC.